The next 21 T cell receptor beta chains were all read from a single sample in a study of graft-versus-host responses after intestinal transplantation. Their antigen targets remain unknown. The data were produced by immunoSEQ multiplex PCR, yet TCRdb's version contains in-frame clones alone and is incomplete. This table has roughly 99,000 clones, roughly 87% appearing once. Sequencing used unstimulated CD4+ T cells sorted from spleen or lymph node cells, obtained before transplant. The receptors come from a human donor who was the organ donor for an intestinal transplant.

The chain couples TRBV2 to TRBJ1-1; D not resolved. CDR3 length: 13 residues. Germline V lookup: CDR1 SNHLY, CDR2 FYNNEI. Trimming stripped 1 base from V and 9 bases from J, with 12 bases between. Here the CDR3 reads CASSEEATPKAFF. As DNA, the CDR3 is TGTGCCAGCAGTGAAGAGGCCACGCCGAAAGCTTTCTTT.

The genes are TRBV2 and TRBJ2-7; 9 bases match TRBD1. Trimming cost V 5 bases and J 1 base; bases outside gene matches: 6. The CDR3 spans 15 residues. Germline lookup yields CDR1 SNHLY and CDR2 FYNNEI. The DNA for the CDR3 is TGTGCCAGCAGTTTCGCCGGGACAGGGTCCTACGAGCAGTACTTC. As protein: CASSFAGTGSYEQYF.

The chain recombines TRBV2 with TRBJ1-6, with a weak D call TRBD1 (6 bases). Germline CDR1 SNHLY, CDR2 FYNNEI. CDR3 length equals 13 residues. The V end lost 5 bases, the J end lost 10 bases, and 12 bases lay between the germline ends. CDR3 DNA sequence: TGTGCCAGCAGTACCAGGGGAAACTCACCCCTCCACTTT. As protein: CASSTRGNSPLHF.

This clone was found once. The chain is built from TRBV11-2 and TRBJ2-1; tentative D call: TRBD2 (6 bases). V was trimmed by 6 bases and J by 15 bases, leaving 18 bases between them. Germline V gene lookup returns CDR1 SGHAT and CDR2 FQNNGV. This CDR3 is 12 amino acids long. CDR3 loop: CASRHKRAGLFF. CDR3 nucleotides: TGTGCCAGCAGACATAAGCGGGCAGGGCTGTTCTTC.

J is TRBJ1-2 and V is TRBV28, with D unclear. This CDR3 is built from 11 residues. The germline gives CDR1 MDHEN, CDR2 SYDVKM. The V and J ends lost 4 bases and 5 bases respectively, with 5 bases between them. Here the CDR3 DNA reads TGTGCCAGCAGTTCCGGGTATGGCTACACCTTC. Translating gives CASSSGYGYTF.

This clone was counted once. V is TRBV2 and J is TRBJ2-3; D possibly corresponds to TRBD2 (5 bases). The CDR3 is made up of 14 amino acids. Trimming took 6 bases from V and 5 from J, leaving 15 bases between them. In germline, CDR1 is SNHLY, CDR2 FYNNEI. The CDR3 nucleotides are TGTGCCAGCAGACCGGAGGTGGCCGTAGATACGCAGTATTTT. Its translation is CASRPEVAVDTQYF.

The rearrangement joins TRBV11-2 to TRBJ1-3, with D perhaps TRBD1 (5 bases). Germline V lookup: CDR1 SGHAT, CDR2 FQNNGV. CDR3 length: 15 residues. V shed 3 bases and J shed 0 bases, with 9 bases lying between them. CDR3 region: CASSFTRGSGNTIYF. The CDR3 DNA is TGTGCCAGCAGCTTCACTAGGGGCTCTGGAAACACCATATATTTT.

The rearrangement joins TRBV18 to TRBJ2-7, with 7 bases that match TRBD1. J lost 3 bases, V lost 0 bases, and 5 bases had no gene match. Germline-derived CDR1 and CDR2 are KGHSH and LQKENI. The CDR3 consists of 15 residues. This CDR3 is CASSPPSGTVYEQYF. In DNA form, the CDR3 reads TGTGCCAGCTCACCACCATCCGGGACAGTCTACGAGCAGTACTTC.

This chain connects TRBV21-1 to TRBJ2-2; the D call TRBD2 from the table was never checked on the DNA. TRBV21-1 is designated a pseudogene. The CDR3 contains 18 residues. CDR3 protein: CASTENASGGTDTGELFF. The DNA for the CDR3 is TGTGCCAGCACCGAAAACGCTAGCGGGGGCACAGATACCGGGGAGCTGTTTTTT.

This clone was seen just once. This chain links TRBV5-1 with TRBJ2-5, with D perhaps TRBD2 (6 bases). The germline V and J ends were trimmed by 0 bases and 4 bases, with 16 bases remaining between them. The CDR3 consists of 16 residues. From germline, CDR1 is SGHRS and CDR2 YFSETQ. CDR3 residues: CASSLGAGGKGETQYF. The CDR3 nucleotides read TGCGCCAGCAGCTTGGGTGCCGGGGGTAAGGGAGAGACCCAGTACTTC.

There are a few counts of this clone. The V and J genes are TRBV5-1 and TRBJ1-1; D gene ambiguous. V was clipped by 0 bases and J by 1 base, with 7 bases between them. The germline CDR1 and CDR2 sequences are SGHRS and YFSETQ. The CDR3 has 14 residues. The CDR3 loop reads CASSLVVGNTEAFF. For the CDR3, the DNA is TGCGCCAGCAGCTTGGTCGTCGGGAACACTGAAGCTTTCTTT.

This rearrangement joins TRBV21-1 to TRBJ2-7; TRBD2, as called in the table, went unchecked against the DNA. TRBV21-1 is a pseudogene locus. The CDR3 runs 12 residues. Here the CDR3 reads CASPGLTYEQYF. Here the CDR3 DNA reads TGTGCCAGCCCGGGACTCACCTACGAGCAGTACTTC.

This clone was seen a single time. The rearrangement joins TRBV6-6 to TRBJ1-5; the D is unclear. The germline V and J ends were trimmed by 8 bases and 2 bases, with 16 bases remaining between them. Germline V lookup: CDR1 MNHNY, CDR2 SVGAGI (reference sequence). The CDR3 extends over 15 amino acids. The CDR3 DNA reads as TGTGCCAGCCAAAGGGAGCGTATGGGCAATCAGCCCCAGCATTTT. Its translation: CASQRERMGNQPQHF.

The J gene is TRBJ2-3, the V gene TRBV7-8; TRBD1 might be the D (6 bases). The length of the CDR3 is 15 residues. Germline V gene sequence: CDR1 SGHVS, CDR2 FQNEAQ. With 3 bases removed from V and 0 bases from J, the gap between germline ends came to 10 bases. The CDR3 sequence is CASSFYRVSTDTQYF. In nucleotides, the CDR3 is TGTGCCAGCAGCTTTTACAGGGTTAGCACAGATACGCAGTATTTT. Using reference TRBV7-8 and TRBJ2-3 for the parts outside the CDR3, the full variable domain is GAGVSQSPRYKVAKRGQDVALRCDPISGHVSLFWYQQALGQGPEFLTYFQNEAQLDKSGLPSDRFFAERPEGSVSTLKIQRTQQEDSAVYLCASSFYRVSTDTQYFGPGTRLTVL.

The chain has TRBV5-1 and TRBJ2-1; no reliable D call. The V gene lost 5 bases and the J gene lost 5 bases, with 11 bases spanning the gap. The V gene's germline CDR1 is SGHRS and CDR2 YFSETQ. The length of the CDR3 is 13 residues. The CDR3 here is CASSPDGDNEQFF. In DNA form, the CDR3 reads TGCGCCAGCAGTCCGGACGGAGACAATGAGCAGTTCTTC.

This clone was recorded once. V gene TRBV4-1 combines with J gene TRBJ2-7; no clear D. Germline V lookup: CDR1 MGHRA, CDR2 YSYEKL. The CDR3 covers 15 residues. V was trimmed by 4 bases and J by 3 bases, leaving 16 bases between them. The CDR3 coding sequence is TGCGCCAGCAGCCCCCCCCCACAAACCTACTACGAGCAGTACTTC. Translating gives CASSPPPQTYYEQYF.

For the CDR3, the DNA is TGTGCCAGCAGTTCGACAGGGGGCCCCAATCAGCCCCAGCATTTT. Its translation: CASSSTGGPNQPQHF. This chain uses TRBV6-5 with TRBJ1-5; 10 positions agree with TRBD1. V lost 4 bases to trimming and J lost 3 bases; unmatched junction nucleotides: 3. Germline lookup yields CDR1 MNHEY and CDR2 SVGAGI. There are 15 residues in the CDR3.

This clone was seen only once. The chain has TRBV30 and TRBJ1-1, with 10 bases aligning to TRBD1. The CDR3 length is 17 residues. Trimming removed 1 base from V and 0 bases from J; junction bases left unmatched: 8. Germline assignment: CDR1 GTSNPN and CDR2 SVGIG (reference sequence). CDR3 amino acids: CAWSGRDRGWMNTEAFF. The CDR3 nucleotides read TGTGCCTGGAGTGGCCGGGACAGGGGATGGATGAACACTGAAGCTTTCTTT.

The V gene is TRBV5-1, the J gene TRBJ2-3; TRBD2 aligns across 7 bases. V shed 3 bases, J shed 0 bases, and the junction held 7 bases outside the gene matches. The CDR3 loop spans 16 amino acids. The germline CDR1 and CDR2 sequences are SGHRS and YFSETQ. CDR3 sequence (DNA): TGCGCCAGCAGCTCCCGACTAGCCCTCAGCACAGATACGCAGTATTTT. Translation: CASSSRLALSTDTQYF.

As DNA, the CDR3 is TGCGCCAGCAGCTTGGTCCAGGGGGGAAGCTCTGGAAACACCATATATTTT. Protein: CASSLVQGGSSGNTIYF. The chain recombines TRBV5-1 with TRBJ1-3; 7 bases match TRBD1. After removal of 0 bases from V and 0 bases from J, the junction contained 6 bases not matched to a gene. This CDR3 spans 17 amino acids. Germline CDR1 SGHRS, CDR2 YFSETQ.

The V and J genes are TRBV20-1 and TRBJ2-5; TRBD1 might be the D (6 bases). This CDR3 has 11 amino acids. The germline V and J ends were trimmed by 6 bases and 5 bases, with 10 bases remaining between them. From germline, CDR1 is DFQATT and CDR2 SNEGSKA (reference sequence). The CDR3 DNA reads TGCAGTGCGGGACATCGCGAGACCCAGTACTTC. It translates to CSAGHRETQYF.